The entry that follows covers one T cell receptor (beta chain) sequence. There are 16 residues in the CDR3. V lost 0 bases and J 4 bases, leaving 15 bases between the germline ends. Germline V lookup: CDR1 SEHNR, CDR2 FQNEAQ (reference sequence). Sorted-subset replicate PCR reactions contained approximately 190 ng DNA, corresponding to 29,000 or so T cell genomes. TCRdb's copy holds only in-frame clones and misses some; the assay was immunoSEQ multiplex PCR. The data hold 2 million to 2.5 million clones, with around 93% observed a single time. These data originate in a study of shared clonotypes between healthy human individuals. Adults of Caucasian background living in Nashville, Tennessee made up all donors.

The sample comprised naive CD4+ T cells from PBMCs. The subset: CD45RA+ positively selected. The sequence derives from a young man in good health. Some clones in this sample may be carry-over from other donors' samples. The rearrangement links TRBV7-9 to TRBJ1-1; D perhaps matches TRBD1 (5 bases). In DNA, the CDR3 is TGTGCCAGCAGCTTAGCGTGGGTGCCCGGGGGCACTGAAGCTTTCTTT. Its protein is CASSLAWVPGGTEAFF.